This TCR beta chain was profiled in a study of cytomegalovirus exposure and HLA in healthy donors. The PCR made use of 60 Vbeta and 13 Jbeta primers. Libraries were prepared by immunoSEQ multiplex PCR; TCRdb keeps only in-frame clonotypes and omits some of them. Among over 50,000 clones listed, approximately 83% were seen once. Findings and limits, study-wide: The study put some 150 TCR beta chains on its list as cytomegalovirus-associated.

Comment on this clone: The antigen is not known.

Germline CDR1 is ENHRY and CDR2 is SYGVKD. The trim removed 7 bases at V and 3 bases at J, leaving 2 bases unmatched. CDR3 length equals 14 residues. The sample comprised PBMCs. This clonotype was sampled from a middle-aged man in good health and CMV-seronegative. The chain uses TRBV10-3 and TRBJ2-2; TRBD1 matches 10 bases. CDR3 DNA sequence: TGTGCCATCATGGGGACAGGGGACACCGGGGAGCTGTTTTTT. It specifies CAIMGTGDTGELFF.